The T cell receptor beta chain under discussion was sequenced for a study of blood T cell repertoires in COVID-19. Study background: COVID-19 samples from acute and convalescent phases originated in the United States, Italy and Spain. PBMCs, B-cell-depleted T cells, or T cells were the source of the cDNA or gDNA that made up the material.

Trimming cost V 6 bases and J 1 base, with 9 bases left between them. The CDR3 has 13 residues. From germline, CDR1 is MDHEN and CDR2 SYDVKM. Authors' methods: Quantification of nucleated cells was approximated via reference gene primer amplification. The assay was immunoSEQ multiplex PCR, and TCRdb's table has in-frame clones only and misses some. The DNA was the basis for D and trimming; V, J and clone size are from that table. The sample records about 130,000 clones, more than 75% being singletons. Sequenced sample: peripheral blood. The chain joins TRBV28 to TRBJ1-2; no clear D gene. This receptor was obtained from a woman aged 60 to 75 with acute or convalescent COVID-19. DNA for the CDR3: TGTGCCAGCAGCTACAGTGATAACTATGGCTACACCTTC. Amino acid sequence: CASSYSDNYGYTF.